The 28 T cell receptor beta chains in this list originate from one sample, sequenced in a study of blood T cell repertoires in COVID-19 (dated by TCRdb to about 2020). The library relied on the immunoSEQ multiplex PCR assay. This immuneACCESS table, as held by TCRdb, lists in-frame sequences with V and J called but not all clones. Of the missing ones, under half trace to an unresolved V gene in checked studies; the others have no known cause. In this sample the table shows approximately 84,000 clones, around 80% of which occur a single time. Clones ranked in the top ten supply around 29% of the sample. Source material: peripheral blood. These TCRs come from an elderly woman with acute or convalescent COVID-19.

V gene TRBV28 combines with J gene TRBJ2-3, with 8 nucleotides matching TRBD2. CDR3 size: 15 residues. In germline, CDR1 is MDHEN, CDR2 SYDVKM. J lost 2 bases, V lost 6 bases, and 7 bases had no gene match. This CDR3 reads CASRRLASVTDTQYF. The CDR3 region has the DNA TGTGCCAGCAGGCGACTAGCGTCCGTCACAGATACGCAGTATTTT.

The rearrangement joins TRBV28 to TRBJ2-3; TRBD2 agrees at 12 bases. The J segment lost 3 bases and the V segment lost 4 bases, leaving 5 bases of the junction unmatched. This CDR3 has 16 amino acids. Germline CDR1 and CDR2: MDHEN and SYDVKM. In nucleotides, the CDR3 is TGTGCCAGCAGTTCACGACTAGCGGGAGTGACAGATACGCAGTATTTT. It codes for CASSSRLAGVTDTQYF.

The V call is TRBV7-2, the J call TRBJ2-2, with 9 bases fitting TRBD1. The germline CDR1 and CDR2 sequences are SGHTA and FQGNSA. CDR3 length: 15 residues. Losses at the gene ends were 4 bases for V and 2 bases for J; bases not matched to a gene: 2. The CDR3 nucleotides read TGTGCCAGCAGCTCACAGGGGGCCAACACCGGGGAGCTGTTTTTT. Its protein is CASSSQGANTGELFF.

This sequence joins TRBV4-1 and TRBJ1-2; 12 nucleotides agree with TRBD1. The V segment lost 4 bases and the J segment 4 bases; nucleotides outside the gene matches: 7. The CDR3 runs 16 residues. From germline, CDR1 is MGHRA and CDR2 YSYEKL. The CDR3 nucleotides are TGCGCCAGCAGCCCAACCGGGACAGGGGGCATCTATGGCTACACCTTC. Translating it yields CASSPTGTGGIYGYTF.

The chain employs TRBV7-9 and TRBJ1-4; 9 nucleotides align to TRBD1. Germline V CDR1 and CDR2: SEHNR, FQNEAQ (reference sequence). The CDR3 contains 14 residues. Trimming at V came to 4 bases and at J to 6 bases, leaving 3 bases not matched to a gene. The CDR3 nucleotides read TGTGCCAGCAGCTCCGACAGGGGGGATGAAAAACTGTTTTTT. Amino acid sequence: CASSSDRGDEKLFF.

The J gene is TRBJ1-5, the V gene TRBV19; weak D call: TRBD1 (6 bases). The V end was cut by 6 bases, the J end by 4 bases, with 10 bases between. The CDR3 spans 13 residues. Germline CDR1 LNHDA, CDR2 SQIVND (reference sequence). The CDR3 region is CASSDRTNQPQHF. The CDR3 DNA reads TGTGCCAGTAGCGACAGGACGAATCAGCCCCAGCATTTT.

This chain links TRBV24-1 with TRBJ1-4; TRBD1 aligns across 8 bases. This CDR3 has 15 residues. Germline loops: CDR1 KGHDR, CDR2 SFDVKD. V lost 4 bases, J lost 7 bases, and 7 bases stayed unmatched. CDR3 loop: CATSELQGAVEKLFF. CDR3 DNA: TGTGCCACCAGTGAGTTGCAGGGGGCAGTTGAAAAACTGTTTTTT.

The chain recombines TRBV4-2 with TRBJ1-6; weak D call: TRBD1 (5 bases). Germline values: CDR1 LGHNA, CDR2 YNFKEQ. The length of the CDR3 is 15 residues. V lost 5 bases to trimming and J lost 8 bases, with 16 bases between them. CDR3 in DNA: TGTGCCAGCAGCGAAAGCCGCAGGGTAGATTCACCCCTCCACTTT. Amino acids: CASSESRRVDSPLHF.

This chain connects TRBV5-8 to TRBJ1-1, with 9 nucleotides matching TRBD1. Unmatched junction bases numbered 6, after V lost 3 bases and J lost 0 bases. There are 16 residues in the CDR3. Per germline, CDR1 SGHTS and CDR2 YDEGEE. In DNA form, the CDR3 reads TGTGCCAGCAGCTATACGGGACAGGGTATGAACACTGAAGCTTTCTTT. Amino acids: CASSYTGQGMNTEAFF.

This clone was seen only a few times. V and J are TRBV11-2 and TRBJ2-1, with D perhaps TRBD2 (6 bases). The CDR3 contains 15 residues. Germline loops: CDR1 SGHAT, CDR2 FQNNGV. V lost 1 base and J 8 bases, leaving 15 bases between the germline ends. CDR3 coding DNA: TGTGCCAGCAGCTTAGGGGGAGGCAGGGTTGATGAGCAGTTCTTC. It specifies CASSLGGGRVDEQFF. Variable domain in full (rest from reference TRBV11-2 and TRBJ2-1): EAGVAQSPRYKIIEKRQSVAFWCNPISGHATLYWYQQILGQGPKLLIQFQNNGVVDDSQLPKDRFSAERLKGVDSTLKIQPAKLEDSAVYLCASSLGGGRVDEQFFGPGTRLTVL.

The table lists this clone with many counts. The chain has TRBV19 and TRBJ1-2; the D is unclear. The CDR3 totals 15 residues. V lost 2 bases and J 8 bases, leaving 18 bases between the germline ends. CDR1 LNHDA and CDR2 SQIVND come from the germline V gene (reference sequence). CDR3 sequence (DNA): TGTGCCAGTAGTATAAGACTCCGGCAGATCCGCGGCTACACCTTC. Protein sequence: CASSIRLRQIRGYTF.

This chain joins TRBV7-6 and TRBJ2-5, with a weak D call TRBD1 (6 bases). Germline V gives CDR1 SGHVS, CDR2 FNYEAQ. Trimming pared 2 bases from V and 3 bases from J, leaving 16 bases between. This CDR3 contains 16 residues. CDR3 sequence (DNA): TGTGCCAGCAGCTTAAAGCAGGGGTATCCCAAAGAGACCCAGTACTTC. Translation: CASSLKQGYPKETQYF.

This rearrangement joins TRBV6-2 or TRBV6-3 to TRBJ1-5; possibly TRBD1 for D (6 bases). The germline V and J ends were trimmed by 0 bases and 7 bases, with 10 bases remaining between them. This CDR3 is 14 amino acids long. Germline CDR1 MNHEY, CDR2 SVGEGT. Here the CDR3 reads CASSYSAGEQPQHF. The CDR3 bases are TGTGCCAGCAGTTACTCTGCAGGGGAGCAGCCCCAGCATTTT.

This chain uses TRBV18 with TRBJ2-5; weak D call: TRBD2 (5 bases). Germline values: CDR1 KGHSH, CDR2 LQKENI. This CDR3 contains 14 residues. Trimming took off 0 bases at V and 7 bases at J, with 12 bases between the two ends. This chain's CDR3 is CASSPPGSTGTQYF. The CDR3 coding sequence is TGTGCCAGCTCACCACCGGGGAGTACTGGGACCCAGTACTTC.

The chain is built from TRBV27 and TRBJ1-2; 9 nucleotides line up with TRBD1. V shed 8 bases and J 4 bases; nucleotides not matched to a gene: 17. Germline V gene lookup returns CDR1 MNHEY and CDR2 SMNVEV (reference sequence). This CDR3 region has 17 residues. CDR3 DNA sequence: TGTGCCAGCCGTCCACAAGTAAAACTGGACAGGGGCTATGGCTACACCTTC. Its translation: CASRPQVKLDRGYGYTF.

The chain couples TRBV7-2 to TRBJ2-1; D gene uncertain. CDR3 length: 13 residues. V lost 3 bases, J lost 9 bases, and 12 bases lay in between. The germline V gene encodes CDR1 SGHTA and CDR2 FQGNSA. This CDR3 is CASSFRASAEQFF. CDR3 in DNA: TGTGCCAGCAGCTTCAGAGCGTCGGCTGAGCAGTTCTTC.

The CDR3 coding sequence is TGTGCCAGCAGCCAGTACAGTTCAGCGAACACCGGGGAGCTGTTTTTT. Translating gives CASSQYSSANTGELFF. This chain uses TRBV5-4 with TRBJ2-2; D unclear. CDR1 is SGHNT, CDR2 YYREEE, per germline (reference sequence). The CDR3 totals 16 residues. Trimming left V 4 bases short and J 0 bases short, with 13 bases between.

The rearrangement links TRBV3-1 (or the pseudogene TRBV3-2) to TRBJ1-5; possibly TRBD1 for D (6 bases). Trimming removed 2 bases at V and 1 base at J, with 6 bases between. Germline lookup yields CDR1 LGHDT and CDR2 YNNKEL (reference sequence). This CDR3 has 14 residues. The CDR3 DNA follows: TGTGCCAGCAGCCAACAGGGGAGCAATCAGCCCCAGCATTTT. Translation gives CASSQQGSNQPQHF.

This clone was counted only a few times. The chain carries TRBV5-1 and TRBJ1-6; 9 positions agree with TRBD1. Trimming took 4 bases from V and 6 from J; bases not matched to a gene: 5. There are 15 residues in the CDR3. The V gene's germline CDR1 is SGHRS and CDR2 YFSETQ. CDR3 DNA sequence: TGCGCCAGCAGCATACAGGGGGCGGGTAATTCACCCCTCCACTTT. Its translation: CASSIQGAGNSPLHF.

The V gene is TRBV7-8, the J gene TRBJ2-1; D is undetermined. Germline lookup yields CDR1 SGHVS and CDR2 FQNEAQ. The CDR3 length is 14 residues. Trimming took 1 base from V and 2 from J, leaving 6 bases between them. The CDR3 spells CASSLESAYNEQFF. The CDR3 region has the DNA TGTGCCAGCAGCTTAGAAAGCGCCTACAATGAGCAGTTCTTC.

The chain combines TRBV19 with TRBJ2-3, with TRBD2 as a possible D gene (6 bases). The V end lost 3 bases, the J end lost 2 bases, and 15 bases lay between the germline ends. The CDR3 is made up of 16 amino acids. CDR1 is LNHDA and CDR2 is SQIVND in the germline V gene (reference sequence). CDR3 amino acids: CASSIPGAPNTDTQYF. The CDR3 DNA follows: TGTGCCAGTAGTATTCCGGGAGCTCCGAACACAGATACGCAGTATTTT.

The chain employs TRBV28 and TRBJ2-7, with TRBD2 as a possible D gene (6 bases). Trimming cost V 5 bases and J 1 base, with 18 bases left between them. The V gene's germline CDR1 is MDHEN and CDR2 SYDVKM. The CDR3 is 16 residues long. CDR3 in DNA: TGTGCCAGCAGTCCCCCTGAATCGACTAGTTCCTACGAGCAGTACTTC. Translated, it gives CASSPPESTSSYEQYF.

The genes are TRBV3-1 (or the pseudogene TRBV3-2) and TRBJ2-2, with D maybe TRBD1 (6 bases). V lost 3 bases and J lost 4, with 12 bases in between. The CDR3 is 15 amino acids. Germline loops: CDR1 LGHDT, CDR2 YNNKEL (reference sequence). The DNA of the CDR3 is TGTGCCAGCAGCCACCGACAGGTTGGCACCGGGGAGCTGTTTTTT. Its translation is CASSHRQVGTGELFF.

This clone was counted a few times. The V call is TRBV3-1 (or the pseudogene TRBV3-2), the J call TRBJ2-3; TRBD2 matches 10 bases. The germline gives CDR1 LGHDT, CDR2 YNNKEL (reference sequence). CDR3 size: 15 residues. J lost 4 bases, V lost 4 bases, and 5 bases had no gene match. The CDR3 spells CASSRGLAVADTQYF. DNA of the CDR3: TGTGCCAGCAGCCGTGGACTAGCGGTAGCAGATACGCAGTATTTT.

This chain connects TRBV18 to TRBJ2-6; 7 bases are shared with TRBD2. Trimming took 0 bases from V and 0 from J; bases not matched to a gene: 5. The V gene's germline CDR1 is KGHSH and CDR2 LQKENI. There are 18 residues in the CDR3. The CDR3 loop is CASSPPLAVVSGANVLTF. As DNA, the CDR3 is TGTGCCAGCTCACCACCGCTAGCGGTAGTCTCTGGGGCCAACGTCCTGACTTTC.

This chain connects TRBV19 to TRBJ1-5; D not certain. This CDR3 spans 13 amino acids. The V and J ends lost 6 bases and 5 bases respectively, with 11 bases between them. Germline CDR1 and CDR2: LNHDA and SQIVND (reference sequence). CDR3 loop: CASSRVVHQPQHF. The DNA for the CDR3 is TGTGCCAGTAGCCGAGTGGTCCATCAGCCCCAGCATTTT.

The chain carries TRBV12-3 or TRBV12-4 and TRBJ2-7, with 10 bases aligning to TRBD2. V was pared by 3 bases and J by 10 bases, with 6 bases of the junction left unmatched. The CDR3 runs to 13 residues. This CDR3 is CASSFEREGSQYF. CDR3 nucleotide sequence: TGTGCCAGCAGTTTTGAGCGGGAGGGTAGTCAGTACTTC.

The CDR3 here is CASSQVPFETQYF. The CDR3 DNA sequence: TGCGCCAGCAGCCAAGTCCCTTTTGAGACCCAGTACTTC. The chain recombines TRBV4-1 with TRBJ2-5; no firm D call. Trimming removed 1 base from V and 5 bases from J, with 8 bases in between. Looked up from germline, CDR1 is MGHRA and CDR2 is YSYEKL. CDR3 length equals 13 residues.